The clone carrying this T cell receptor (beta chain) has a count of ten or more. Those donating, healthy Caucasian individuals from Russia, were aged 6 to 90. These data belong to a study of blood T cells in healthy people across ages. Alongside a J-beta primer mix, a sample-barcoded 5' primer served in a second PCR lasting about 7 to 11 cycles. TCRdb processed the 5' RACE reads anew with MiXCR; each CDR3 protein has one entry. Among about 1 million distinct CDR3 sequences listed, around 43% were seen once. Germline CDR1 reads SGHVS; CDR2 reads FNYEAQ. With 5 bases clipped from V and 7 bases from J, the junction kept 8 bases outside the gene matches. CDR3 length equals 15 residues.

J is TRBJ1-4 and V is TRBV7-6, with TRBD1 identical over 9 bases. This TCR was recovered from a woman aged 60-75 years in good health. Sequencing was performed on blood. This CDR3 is CASSPAGTGTEKLFF. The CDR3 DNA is TGTGCCAGCAGCCCAGCCGGGACAGGGACTGAAAAACTGTTTTTT.